The 13 T cell receptor beta chains presented below share a single source sample, sequenced in a study of shared clonotypes between healthy human individuals. The method was immunoSEQ multiplex PCR; TCRdb's version includes in-frame clones alone and lacks a portion of them. The sample carries some 2.1 million clones, about 93% recorded once. Terminally differentiated effector memory CD45RA+ cells were left out of the naive CD8 fraction, which was CD45RO-negative and positively selected for CCR7. Sequences were obtained from naive CD8+ T cells from PBMCs. The receptors here all came from a man between 18 and 35 years old in good health. Some clones in this sample may be carry-over from other donors' samples.

As concerns this clone: Within the sample, other DNA sequences also encode this same CDR3. The chain uses TRBV7-2 and TRBJ1-3, with D hard to call. The length of the CDR3 is 13 residues. Trimming removed 2 bases from V and 2 bases from J, with 4 bases in between. Germline lookup yields CDR1 SGHTA and CDR2 FQGNSA. Here the CDR3 reads CASSLPPGNTIYF. The CDR3 nucleotides read TGTGCCAGCAGCTTACCCCCTGGAAACACCATATATTTT.

This chain links TRBV25-1 with TRBJ2-7; 7 bases line up with TRBD1. The junction had 6 bases not matched to a gene; V was cut back by 6 bases and J by 4 bases. This CDR3 has 13 residues. The germline CDR1 and CDR2 sequences are MGHDK and SYGVNS. The CDR3 sequence is CASRQGQSYEQYF. In DNA form, the CDR3 reads TGTGCCAGCAGACAGGGGCAGTCTTACGAGCAGTACTTC.

This clone is a singleton in its sample. The V call is TRBV10-3, the J call TRBJ2-7; 9 bases are a match to TRBD1. CDR3 length: 19 amino acids. With 0 bases clipped from V and 0 bases from J, the junction kept 12 bases outside the gene matches. Germline loops: CDR1 ENHRY, CDR2 SYGVKD. The CDR3 loop is CAISESTGGRGLDSYEQYF. DNA of the CDR3: TGTGCCATCAGTGAGTCGACAGGGGGTCGGGGACTGGACTCCTACGAGCAGTACTTC.

The chain is built from TRBV4-1 and TRBJ1-1, with D possibly matching TRBD1 (5 bases). CDR1 and CDR2 (germline): MGHRA, YSYEKL. Trimming took off 3 bases at V and 1 base at J, with 12 bases between the two ends. The CDR3 runs to 15 residues. The DNA of the CDR3 is TGCGCCAGCAGCCAGTCCCGGGACGAGAACACTGAAGCTTTCTTT. Protein: CASSQSRDENTEAFF.

The chain combines TRBV4-3 with TRBJ2-7; 8 bases fit TRBD1. Losses at the gene ends were 3 bases for V and 0 bases for J; bases not matched to a gene: 1. The CDR3 is 14 amino acids. Germline V CDR1 and CDR2: LGHNA, YSLEER. The CDR3 protein is CASSHTGGSYEQYF. CDR3 in DNA: TGCGCCAGCAGCCATACAGGGGGCTCCTACGAGCAGTACTTC.

The CDR3 region has the DNA TGTGCCAGCAATCGTACAGGGGAGGAGGGCAATCAGCCCCAGCATTTT. It yields the protein CASNRTGEEGNQPQHF. The rearrangement uses TRBV21-1 and TRBJ1-5; the table's D call, TRBD1, was not checked against the DNA. TRBV21-1 is described as a pseudogene. CDR3 length: 16 residues.

The chain joins TRBV28 to TRBJ2-7; 10 nucleotides line up with TRBD1. V trimming: 6 bases; J trimming: 2 bases; junction bases outside the gene matches: 13. Germline CDR1 MDHEN, CDR2 SYDVKM. The CDR3 has 17 residues. CDR3 protein: CASSAQPPGTGAYEQYF. The CDR3 DNA sequence: TGTGCCAGCAGCGCTCAACCACCGGGGACAGGGGCCTACGAGCAGTACTTC.

V is TRBV4-3 and J is TRBJ2-3, with 12 bases fitting TRBD1. The CDR3 is 17 amino acids. Looked up from germline, CDR1 is LGHNA and CDR2 is YSLEER. V lost 6 bases to trimming and J lost 1 base; unmatched junction nucleotides: 8. The CDR3: CASSQGQGAEGTDTQYF. As DNA, the CDR3 is TGCGCCAGCAGTCAGGGACAGGGGGCTGAGGGCACAGATACGCAGTATTTT.

The chain couples TRBV5-1 to TRBJ2-1; 9 bases agree with TRBD2. Germline loops: CDR1 SGHRS, CDR2 YFSETQ. The CDR3 loop spans 17 amino acids. Trimming removed 4 bases from V and 6 bases from J; junction bases left unmatched: 14. The CDR3, as DNA: TGCGCCAGCAGCGCTAGGGGACTAGCCCCACCTCTCAATGAGCAGTTCTTC. Its protein product is CASSARGLAPPLNEQFF.

This clone was observed a single time. The rearrangement uses TRBV27 and TRBJ2-7; 9 bases match TRBD1. V lost 6 bases to trimming and J lost 3 bases; unmatched junction nucleotides: 6. Germline CDR1 and CDR2: MNHEY and SMNVEV (reference sequence). The CDR3 runs 14 residues. CDR3 bases: TGTGCCAGCAGCCACAGGGGGCCTGTCTACGAGCAGTACTTC. Its translation is CASSHRGPVYEQYF.

The chain combines TRBV7-9 with TRBJ1-5; 7 bases match TRBD1. Trimming removed 4 bases from V and 4 bases from J; junction bases left unmatched: 7. The CDR3 has 15 amino acids. CDR1 is SEHNR and CDR2 is FQNEAQ in the germline V gene (reference sequence). The CDR3 loop reads CASSSYDRENQPQHF. CDR3 DNA sequence: TGTGCCAGCAGCTCATATGACAGGGAAAATCAGCCCCAGCATTTT.

This clone was observed once. The chain has TRBV5-6 and TRBJ2-1, with 8 bases fitting TRBD2. Germline values: CDR1 SGHDT, CDR2 YYEEEE. The CDR3 length is 16 residues. With V trimmed by 0 bases and J by 4 bases, 6 bases remained unmatched. The CDR3 DNA sequence: TGTGCCAGCAGCTTGGAGCCCGCGGGGGGATACAATGAGCAGTTCTTC. Amino acids: CASSLEPAGGYNEQFF.

The chain recombines TRBV28 with TRBJ2-5, with D hard to call. Per the germline V gene, CDR1 is MDHEN and CDR2 is SYDVKM. The CDR3 totals 15 residues. V was trimmed by 3 bases and J by 1 base, leaving 12 bases between them. The CDR3 DNA follows: TGTGCCAGCAGTTTCACCAAGATAGTCCAAGAGACCCAGTACTTC. Translated: CASSFTKIVQETQYF.